A single sample gave rise to the 3 T cell receptor beta chains below, sequenced in a study of cytotoxic CD8 clonotypes in ibrutinib-treated CLL. Using immunoSEQ multiplex PCR, the repertoire was profiled, and TCRdb retains in-frame clones only, with some absent. The top ten clones hold about 6% of a sample with approximately 20,000 clones, over 75% of them seen once. The source was PBMCs, collected before ibrutinib treatment. The source of these receptors is a human donor with chronic lymphocytic leukemia.

The chain joins TRBV18 to TRBJ1-2, with D possibly TRBD1 on 6 matching bases. CDR3 size: 13 residues. From germline, CDR1 is KGHSH and CDR2 LQKENI. Between the trimmed V and J ends, which lost 3 bases and 1 base, there was a span of 6 bases. The CDR3 sequence is CASSPDSNYGYTF. CDR3 DNA: TGTGCCAGCTCACCGGACAGTAACTATGGCTACACCTTC.

Here the CDR3 DNA reads TGTGCCAGCAGCCACTGGACTAGCGGGGGGGACAATGAGCAGTTCTTC. It is translated as CASSHWTSGGDNEQFF. The V gene is TRBV14, the J gene TRBJ2-1; 15 bases line up with TRBD2. Germline CDR1 reads SGHDN; CDR2 reads FVKESK. With 3 bases clipped from V and 5 bases from J, the junction kept 2 bases outside the gene matches. The CDR3 consists of 16 residues.

The V call is TRBV5-1, the J call TRBJ2-1; no clear D gene. Germline values: CDR1 SGHRS, CDR2 YFSETQ. The ends were cut back, 1 base at V and 8 bases at J, with 10 bases in the middle. CDR3 length equals 13 residues. CDR3 region: CASSLLGDYEQFF. CDR3 DNA: TGCGCCAGCAGCTTGTTAGGAGACTATGAGCAGTTCTTC.